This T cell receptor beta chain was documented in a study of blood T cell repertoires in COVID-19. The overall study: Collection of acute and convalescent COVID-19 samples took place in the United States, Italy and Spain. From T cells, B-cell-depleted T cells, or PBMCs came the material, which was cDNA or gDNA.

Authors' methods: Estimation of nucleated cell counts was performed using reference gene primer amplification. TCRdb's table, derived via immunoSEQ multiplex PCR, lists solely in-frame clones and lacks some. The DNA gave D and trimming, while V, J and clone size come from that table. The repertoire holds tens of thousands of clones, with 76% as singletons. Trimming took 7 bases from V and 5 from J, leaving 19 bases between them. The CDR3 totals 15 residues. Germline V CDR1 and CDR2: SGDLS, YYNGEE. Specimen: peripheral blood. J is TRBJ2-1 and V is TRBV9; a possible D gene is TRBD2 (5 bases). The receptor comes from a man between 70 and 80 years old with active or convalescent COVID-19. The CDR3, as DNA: TGTGCCAGCGGTGGGAGTCCGGGGATGGACAATGAGCAGTTCTTC. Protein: CASGGSPGMDNEQFF.